This T cell receptor (beta chain) was sequenced during a study of blood T cells in healthy people across ages. This clonotype was found a few times. Its antigen remains unknown. CDR1 DFQATT and CDR2 SNEGSKA come from the germline V gene (reference sequence). Trimming left V 5 bases short and J 4 bases short, with 12 bases between. The CDR3 is made up of 12 amino acids. General study results and limits: Measured against age, TCR beta diversity per million T cells decreased in a roughly linear manner.

A second 7 to 11 cycle PCR used barcoded and J-beta primers. TCRdb passed the 5' RACE reads through MiXCR, listing each CDR3 protein once. The top ten clones hold around 37% of a sample with about 640,000 distinct CDR3 sequences, about 54% of them seen once. Sample donors were healthy Caucasian individuals that came from Russia, aged about 6 to 100. The rearrangement uses TRBV20-1 and TRBJ2-7; D may be TRBD1 (5 bases). The sample comprised blood. The sequence was obtained from a man between 60 and 70 years old in good health. CDR3 DNA: TGCAGTGCTCCCCTTAGGGGATACGAGCAGTACTTC. It specifies CSAPLRGYEQYF.